Each of the 10 T cell receptor beta chains below was sequenced from the same sample in a study of blood T cell repertoires in COVID-19 (TCRdb year 2020). The library was obtained by the immunoSEQ multiplex PCR assay. TCRdb limited this immuneACCESS table to in-frame rearrangements with V and J called. A share of clones is missing; checked studies link under half to unresolved V genes, and the rest is unexplained. The sample contains about 490,000 clones, 80% to 90% of them found a single time. The ten largest account for 3% to 3.5% of the sample. What was sequenced was peripheral blood. These receptors came from a human donor in a cohort sampled during active COVID-19.

The J gene is TRBJ1-2, the V gene TRBV6-5, with 7 positions matching TRBD1. CDR1 and CDR2 (germline): MNHEY, SVGAGI. The CDR3 spans 14 residues. The CDR3 loop reads CASDRTLSNYGYTF. DNA of the CDR3: TGTGCTTCGGACAGGACTCTTAGTAACTATGGCTACACCTTC.

This clone was observed a handful of times. The gene calls are TRBV9 and TRBJ2-2, with D perhaps matching TRBD2 (6 bases). CDR1 SGDLS and CDR2 YYNGEE come from the germline V gene. Trimming took off 0 bases at V and 5 bases at J, with 11 bases between the two ends. There are 15 residues in the CDR3. The CDR3 coding sequence is TGTGCCAGCAGCGTAGAAAGCGGGCAAACCGGGGAGCTGTTTTTT. Amino acid sequence: CASSVESGQTGELFF.

This sequence joins TRBV25-1 and TRBJ1-1; D possibly corresponds to TRBD1 (5 bases). Germline V gene lookup returns CDR1 MGHDK and CDR2 SYGVNS. V gave up 6 bases and J gave up 4 bases, with 15 bases separating them. The length of the CDR3 is 14 residues. DNA of the CDR3: TGTGCCAGCAGCTGGGGGAGGGGAAGCACTGAAGCTTTCTTT. Protein sequence: CASSWGRGSTEAFF.

A single count supports this clone. The chain joins TRBV7-2 to TRBJ2-7; 8 bases are a match to TRBD1. Looked up from germline, CDR1 is SGHTA and CDR2 is FQGNSA. J lost 2 bases, V lost 5 bases, and 8 bases had no gene match. There are 15 residues in the CDR3. CDR3 coding DNA: TGTGCCAGCAGCCCACCCGGACAGGGCCCCTACGAGCAGTACTTC. It codes for CASSPPGQGPYEQYF.

V is TRBV27 and J is TRBJ1-2, with 8 bases identical to TRBD1. This CDR3 contains 14 residues. J gave up 7 bases and V 2 bases, and 6 bases lay outside the gene matches. The germline V gene encodes CDR1 MNHEY and CDR2 SMNVEV (reference sequence). In nucleotides, the CDR3 is TGTGCCAGCAGTTTAGGACAGGGCCCCCGTGGCTACACCTTC. Protein: CASSLGQGPRGYTF.

V gene TRBV28 combines with J gene TRBJ2-3, with TRBD1 matching 8 bases. J was trimmed by 4 bases and V by 5 bases; bases with no gene match: 11. Germline V gives CDR1 MDHEN, CDR2 SYDVKM. The CDR3 totals 16 residues. The CDR3: CASSPSDRELSDTQYF. The CDR3 DNA sequence: TGTGCCAGCAGTCCCTCGGACAGGGAACTTTCAGATACGCAGTATTTT.

The chain joins TRBV6-6 to TRBJ2-3; D is unclear. Germline V gene sequence: CDR1 MNHNY, CDR2 SVGAGI (reference sequence). V shed 6 bases and J shed 3 bases, with 16 bases lying between them. The CDR3 has 15 amino acids. CDR3 protein: CASSLLYTLTDTQYF. In nucleotides, the CDR3 is TGTGCCAGCAGCCTACTATACACGCTTACAGATACGCAGTATTTT.

The chain uses TRBV7-3 and TRBJ1-5, with D possibly TRBD1 on 5 matching bases. Germline CDR1 is SGHTA and CDR2 is FQGTGA. The ends were cut back, 1 base at V and 2 bases at J, with 9 bases in the middle. The CDR3 is made up of 15 amino acids. The DNA of the CDR3 is TGTGCCAGCAGCTTAATGGGAGGGGGCAATCAGCCCCAGCATTTT. As protein: CASSLMGGGNQPQHF.

The J gene is TRBJ1-2, the V gene TRBV6-1; D is possibly TRBD1 (5 bases). Trimming removed 5 bases at V and 4 bases at J, with 11 bases between. The CDR3 runs to 13 residues. Germline lookup yields CDR1 MNHNS and CDR2 SASEGT. Here the CDR3 DNA reads TGTGCCAGCAGTACCCGGGACTCCTATGGCTACACCTTC. Translating gives CASSTRDSYGYTF.

V usage is TRBV5-6 and J usage is TRBJ1-2, with D unresolved. CDR1 is SGHDT and CDR2 is YYEEEE in the germline V gene. The CDR3 contains 12 residues. V lost 4 bases, J lost 2 bases, and 6 bases lay in between. The CDR3 sequence is CASSRRNYGYTF. As DNA, the CDR3 is TGTGCCAGCAGCAGGAGAAACTATGGCTACACCTTC.